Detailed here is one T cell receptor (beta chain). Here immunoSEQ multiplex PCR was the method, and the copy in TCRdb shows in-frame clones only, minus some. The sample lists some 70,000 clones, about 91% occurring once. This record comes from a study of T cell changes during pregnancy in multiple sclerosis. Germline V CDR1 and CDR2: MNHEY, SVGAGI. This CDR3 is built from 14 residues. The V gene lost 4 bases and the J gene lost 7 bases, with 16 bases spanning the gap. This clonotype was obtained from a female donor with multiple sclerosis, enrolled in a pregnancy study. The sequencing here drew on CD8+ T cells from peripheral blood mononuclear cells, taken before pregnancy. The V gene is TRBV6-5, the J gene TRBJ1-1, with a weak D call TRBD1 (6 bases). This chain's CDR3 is CASSWGLVGGEAFF. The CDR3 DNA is TGTGCCAGCAGTTGGGGGCTTGTTGGGGGTGAAGCTTTCTTT.